A selection of T cell receptor beta chains follows, all from one sample in a study of T-cell memory formation after mild COVID-19. From the 5' RACE reads, TCRdb called clonotypes with MiXCR, one entry per CDR3 protein. The data hold about 620,000 distinct CDR3 sequences, with over 15% observed a single time. Material: PBMCs or a T cell subset sorted from them (not recorded which). These receptors came from an adult woman who had mild COVID-19 (a few samples of this study predate the infection). Cell type and time point are not known. CDR3s include the opening cysteine and the closing phenylalanine or tryptophan. Fields, in order: CDR3 DNA, CDR3 protein, J gene, D gene, clone size, V gene. The D gene is left open where the match is weak. The size field is filled for only some rows; it gives once, few, many or a size class.

CDR3nt: TGTGCCAGCAGCTTATCATCAGGGGCAAGTAATGAAAAACTGTTTTTT; CDR3aa: CASSLSSGASNEKLFF; j_gene: TRBJ1-4; d_gene: .; abundance: .; v_gene: TRBV7-2
CDR3nt: TGTGCCAGCAGCCAAGGGGACACTGCAACTAATGAAAAACTGTTTTTT; CDR3aa: CASSQGDTATNEKLFF; j_gene: TRBJ1-4; d_gene: .; abundance: few; v_gene: TRBV7-2
CDR3nt: TGTGCCAGCAGCGTAGGGGCCAGCGGGGGGGCTCTGGCCAAAAACATTCAGTACTTC; CDR3aa: CASSVGASGGALAKNIQYF; j_gene: TRBJ2-4; d_gene: TRBD2; abundance: few; v_gene: TRBV9
CDR3nt: TGTGCCAGCAGTTTAAGAGGGGCGAGGGACAATGAGCAGTTCTTC; CDR3aa: CASSLRGARDNEQFF; j_gene: TRBJ2-1; d_gene: .; abundance: .; v_gene: TRBV27
CDR3nt: TGCGCCAGCAGCTCACAGGGAAGGGAAGCTTTCTTT; CDR3aa: CASSSQGREAFF; j_gene: TRBJ1-1; d_gene: .; abundance: .; v_gene: TRBV5-1
CDR3nt: TGTGCCACCAGCAGTATAGACCGGGGAGCAGATACGCAGTATTTT; CDR3aa: CATSSIDRGADTQYF; j_gene: TRBJ2-3; d_gene: .; abundance: few; v_gene: TRBV15
CDR3nt: TGTGCCTGGAATCTAGGGGGAAAACTGTTTTTT; CDR3aa: CAWNLGGKLFF; j_gene: TRBJ1-4; d_gene: .; abundance: .; v_gene: TRBV30
CDR3nt: TGTGCCAGCCGTGATACCGTCTGGACGGGTGGAGAGACCCAGTACTTC; CDR3aa: CASRDTVWTGGETQYF; j_gene: TRBJ2-5; d_gene: .; abundance: .; v_gene: TRBV18
CDR3nt: TGCGCCAGCAGCTTGGAGGTCCCAGAGACCCAGTACTTC; CDR3aa: CASSLEVPETQYF; j_gene: TRBJ2-5; d_gene: .; abundance: .; v_gene: TRBV5-1
CDR3nt: TGTGCCAGTAGTGTCGGCAGGGGGGCCTACAATGAGCAGTTCTTC; CDR3aa: CASSVGRGAYNEQFF; j_gene: TRBJ2-1; d_gene: .; abundance: .; v_gene: TRBV19
CDR3nt: TGCGCCAGCAGGGGGACAGGGGAAACTGAAGCTTTCTTT; CDR3aa: CASRGTGETEAFF; j_gene: TRBJ1-1; d_gene: TRBD1; abundance: .; v_gene: TRBV5-1
CDR3nt: TGTGCCAGCAGTGAAGTAGTGGCCTACTATGGCTACACCTTC; CDR3aa: CASSEVVAYYGYTF; j_gene: TRBJ1-2; d_gene: .; abundance: few; v_gene: TRBV2
CDR3nt: TGCGCCAGCAGCAGTTTCCAGGACAAGTACGAGCAGTACTTC; CDR3aa: CASSSFQDKYEQYF; j_gene: TRBJ2-7; d_gene: .; abundance: few; v_gene: TRBV5-1
CDR3nt: TGTGCCAGCAGCTTAAGGGAGGATGGCTACACCTTC; CDR3aa: CASSLREDGYTF; j_gene: TRBJ1-2; d_gene: .; abundance: .; v_gene: TRBV7-9
CDR3nt: TGTGCCAGCAGCCCAAGGGGGAGCACAGATACGCAGTATTTT; CDR3aa: CASSPRGSTDTQYF; j_gene: TRBJ2-3; d_gene: .; abundance: many; v_gene: TRBV7-2
CDR3nt: TGTGCCAGCAGGGACCCGACTAGCTCGGTTGAGCAGTTCTTC; CDR3aa: CASRDPTSSVEQFF; j_gene: TRBJ2-1; d_gene: TRBD2; abundance: few; v_gene: TRBV2
CDR3nt: TGCAGCGTCGCGCTCCTGACAGGGGCTGGGGCCAACGTCCTGACTTTC; CDR3aa: CSVALLTGAGANVLTF; j_gene: TRBJ2-6; d_gene: TRBD1; abundance: .; v_gene: TRBV29-1
CDR3nt: TGTGCCAGCAGCTTAGGAGCGGGGGGCTACGAGCAGTACTTC; CDR3aa: CASSLGAGGYEQYF; j_gene: TRBJ2-7; d_gene: TRBD2; abundance: few; v_gene: TRBV11-2
CDR3nt: TGTGCCGGACGATCGGACAGGCTCTCCTACGAGCAGTACTTC; CDR3aa: CAGRSDRLSYEQYF; j_gene: TRBJ2-7; d_gene: TRBD1; abundance: .; v_gene: TRBV6-4
CDR3nt: TGCAGTGCTAGAGACTGGCGGGAGAACGAGCAGTACTTC; CDR3aa: CSARDWRENEQYF; j_gene: TRBJ2-7; d_gene: TRBD2; abundance: few; v_gene: TRBV20-1
CDR3nt: TGTGCCAGCAGCTTAGCAGGCCGGGGCACAGATACGCAGTATTTT; CDR3aa: CASSLAGRGTDTQYF; j_gene: TRBJ2-3; d_gene: .; abundance: many; v_gene: TRBV7-2
CDR3nt: TGTGCCAGCAGTCTTAGACTAGCGGGGTCGGGGGAGCAGTTCTTC; CDR3aa: CASSLRLAGSGEQFF; j_gene: TRBJ2-1; d_gene: TRBD2; abundance: few; v_gene: TRBV12-3/TRBV12-4
CDR3nt: TGTGCCAGCAGCTTAGAGAGACTAGCGGGAGTAAATGAGCAGTTCTTC; CDR3aa: CASSLERLAGVNEQFF; j_gene: TRBJ2-1; d_gene: TRBD2; abundance: .; v_gene: TRBV7-9
CDR3nt: TGCAGTGGGACTCCCGATACCTACGAGCAGTACTTC; CDR3aa: CSGTPDTYEQYF; j_gene: TRBJ2-7; d_gene: .; abundance: few; v_gene: TRBV20-1
CDR3nt: TGTGCCAGCAGCCTAAGCAGGTGGGACACTGAAGCTTTCTTT; CDR3aa: CASSLSRWDTEAFF; j_gene: TRBJ1-1; d_gene: .; abundance: few; v_gene: TRBV2
CDR3nt: TGCGCCAGCAGCTTGGGGGGCTCCGGCTATGGCTACACCTTC; CDR3aa: CASSLGGSGYGYTF; j_gene: TRBJ1-2; d_gene: .; abundance: .; v_gene: TRBV5-1
CDR3nt: TGTGCCAGCAGTGAAGCAGGTGGGGAGCCCTACAATGAGCAGTTCTTC; CDR3aa: CASSEAGGEPYNEQFF; j_gene: TRBJ2-1; d_gene: .; abundance: .; v_gene: TRBV2
CDR3nt: TGTGCCAGCAGCGTCCACAGCGGGGGAGGGTACGGCTACACCTTC; CDR3aa: CASSVHSGGGYGYTF; j_gene: TRBJ1-2; d_gene: .; abundance: few; v_gene: TRBV11-2
CDR3nt: TGTGCCAGTAGTATATATGGGGGAGTGGTAGATACGCAGTATTTT; CDR3aa: CASSIYGGVVDTQYF; j_gene: TRBJ2-3; d_gene: .; abundance: .; v_gene: TRBV19
CDR3nt: TGTGCCAGCAGTTACCCCAAGGGGAGGGTGTCAGATACGCAGTATTTT; CDR3aa: CASSYPKGRVSDTQYF; j_gene: TRBJ2-3; d_gene: TRBD2; abundance: .; v_gene: TRBV6-6
CDR3nt: TGTGCCAGTAGTGTGGGAAGGACAGGGACCTACGAGCAGTACTTC; CDR3aa: CASSVGRTGTYEQYF; j_gene: TRBJ2-7; d_gene: TRBD1; abundance: few; v_gene: TRBV19
CDR3nt: TGTGCCAGCAGCCAGGGGGCGACTGAAGCTTTCTTT; CDR3aa: CASSQGATEAFF; j_gene: TRBJ1-1; d_gene: .; abundance: .; v_gene: TRBV3-1
CDR3nt: TGTGCCACCAGTGATGCTCCGGGACAGGGTCGGCTAACCTTC; CDR3aa: CATSDAPGQGRLTF; j_gene: TRBJ1-2; d_gene: TRBD1; abundance: .; v_gene: TRBV24-1
CDR3nt: TGTGCCACCTCCCCGGCAGGGTTGTCGTACGAGCAGTACTTC; CDR3aa: CATSPAGLSYEQYF; j_gene: TRBJ2-7; d_gene: .; abundance: .; v_gene: TRBV27
CDR3nt: TGCAGCGTTCTCCGGTCTACCTACGAGCAGTACTTC; CDR3aa: CSVLRSTYEQYF; j_gene: TRBJ2-7; d_gene: .; abundance: .; v_gene: TRBV29-1